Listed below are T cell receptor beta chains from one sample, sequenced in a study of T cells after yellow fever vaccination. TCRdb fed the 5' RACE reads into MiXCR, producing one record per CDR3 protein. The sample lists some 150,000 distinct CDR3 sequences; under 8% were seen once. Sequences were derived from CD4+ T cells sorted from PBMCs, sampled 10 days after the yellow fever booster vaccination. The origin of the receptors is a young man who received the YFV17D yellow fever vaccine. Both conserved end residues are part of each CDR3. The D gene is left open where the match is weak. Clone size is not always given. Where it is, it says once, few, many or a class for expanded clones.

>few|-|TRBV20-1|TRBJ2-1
TGCAGTGCTAGAGATCTCCCCTACAATGAGCAGTTCTTC
CSARDLPYNEQFF
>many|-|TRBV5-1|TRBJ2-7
TGCGCCAGCAGCTTGGGAGCCCCCTACGAGCAGTACTTC
CASSLGAPYEQYF
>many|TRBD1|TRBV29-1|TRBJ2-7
TGCAGCGTCTGCCTTAGTGACAGGGGGCTTTACGAGCAGTACTTC
CSVCLSDRGLYEQYF
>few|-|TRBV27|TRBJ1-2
TGTGCCAGCAGACCAATGCGGCCAGATGGCTACACCTTC
CASRPMRPDGYTF
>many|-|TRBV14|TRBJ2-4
TGTGCCAGCAGCCTTGGGACAGCCAAAAACATTCAGTACTTC
CASSLGTAKNIQYF
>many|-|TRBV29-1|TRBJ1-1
TGCAGCGTAGCGGGCGCGGACACTGAAGCTTTCTTT
CSVAGADTEAFF
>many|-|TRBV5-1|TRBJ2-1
TGCGCCAGCAGCATCAGTGACAATGAGCAGTTCTTC
CASSISDNEQFF
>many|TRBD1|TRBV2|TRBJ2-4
TGTGCCAGCAGTGACCGGGACAGGGACGCCAAAAACATTCAGTACTTC
CASSDRDRDAKNIQYF
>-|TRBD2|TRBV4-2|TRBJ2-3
TGTGCCAGCAGCCAGTACCTGCGCGGGAGTCCCACAGATACGCAGTATTTT
CASSQYLRGSPTDTQYF
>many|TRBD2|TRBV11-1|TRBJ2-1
TGTGCCAGCAGCTCCTTATTGACTAGCGGGAGGGGTTATACGGATGAGCAGTTCTTC
CASSSLLTSGRGYTDEQFF
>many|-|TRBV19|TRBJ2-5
TGTGCCAGTAGTATTCCCGGGGAGACCCAGTACTTC
CASSIPGETQYF
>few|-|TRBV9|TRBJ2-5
TGTGCCAGCAGCGTAGCACCAACAGGGCTGCAAGAGACCCAGTACTTC
CASSVAPTGLQETQYF
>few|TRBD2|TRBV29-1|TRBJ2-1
TGCAGCGGGAGAGCGGGAGGGGGGGATGAGCAGTTCTTC
CSGRAGGGDEQFF
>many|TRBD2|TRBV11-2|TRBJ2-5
TGTGCCAGCAGCTTGGGACTAGCGATGGAGACCCAGTACTTC
CASSLGLAMETQYF
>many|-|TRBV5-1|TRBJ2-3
TGCGCCAGCAGCACGGGGACGGTCCGGAGCACAGATACGCAGTATTTT
CASSTGTVRSTDTQYF
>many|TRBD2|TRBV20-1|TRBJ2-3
TGCAGTGCTAGAGATCGAAGGCTAGCGGGAGCAGATACGCAGTATTTT
CSARDRRLAGADTQYF
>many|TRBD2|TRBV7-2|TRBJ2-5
TGTGCCAGCAGCCCACTGAGACTAGCGGGAGGAAGAGAGACCCAGTACTTC
CASSPLRLAGGRETQYF
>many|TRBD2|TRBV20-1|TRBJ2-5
TGCAGTGCTAGGGGGCTAGCGGGGCATGGTGAGACCCAGTACTTC
CSARGLAGHGETQYF
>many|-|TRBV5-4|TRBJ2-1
TGTGCCAGCAGCTTGCTGCTAGCGTCCTACAATGAGCAGTTCTTC
CASSLLLASYNEQFF
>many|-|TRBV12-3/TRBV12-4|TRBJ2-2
TGTGCCAGCAGTTTGAAGCCCCGCGGGGCCGGGGAGCTGTTTTTT
CASSLKPRGAGELFF
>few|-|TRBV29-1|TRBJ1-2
TGCAGCGTTGCACAGGAGGCTGGCTACACCTTC
CSVAQEAGYTF
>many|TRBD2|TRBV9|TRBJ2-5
TGTGCCAGCAGACCCTCCGGGGGGGAGACCCAGTACTTC
CASRPSGGETQYF
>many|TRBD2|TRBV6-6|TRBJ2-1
TGTGCCAGCTGCGGGAGCTCCTACAATGAGCAGTTCTTC
CASCGSSYNEQFF
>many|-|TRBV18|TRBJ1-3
TGTGCCAGCTCACAAATTGTGGACTGGCCCTCTGGAAACACCATATATTTT
CASSQIVDWPSGNTIYF
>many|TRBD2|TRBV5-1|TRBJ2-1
TGCGCCAGCAGCCCATGGACTAGCGGGAGTTTTGGGAATGAGCAGTTCTTC
CASSPWTSGSFGNEQFF